This T cell receptor (beta chain) was documented in a study of T cell clonotyping in hematopoietic cell transplantation. Only in-frame clones appear in the TCRdb table, and some are missing; sequencing was by immunoSEQ multiplex PCR. The profile shows 9,000 to 9,500 clones, about nine tenths of them singletons. Germline CDR1 and CDR2: SGHTA and FQGTGA. The CDR3 runs 16 residues. With 3 bases clipped from V and 4 bases from J, the junction kept 8 bases outside the gene matches. This clone appeared a single time. The input for sequencing was PBMCs, taken 180 days after allogeneic stem cell transplant. The rearrangement links TRBV7-3 to TRBJ2-2; 7 nucleotides match TRBD1. This sequence was found in a human patient who had an allogeneic stem cell transplant, so the T cells may come from the graft donor. The donor label of this sample is uncertain. Some clones in this sample may be carry-over from other donors' samples. CDR3 sequence: CASSLWTGRTTGELFF. The CDR3 DNA sequence: TGTGCCAGCAGCTTGTGGACAGGAAGGACCACCGGGGAGCTGTTTTTT.